The clone carrying this TCR beta chain showed up many times. The CDR3 is 16 amino acids. V was shortened by 4 bases and J by 1 base, with 14 bases between the two germline ends. Germline V lookup: CDR1 SGHAT, CDR2 FQNNGV. This entry is derived from a study of spatial heterogeneity in lung cancer. The overall study: Compared with alpha-chain sequences, beta-chain sequences were consistently detected in greater numbers.

Indicated time point: sample taken at primary tumor resection. The donors were approximately 70 patients with non-small cell lung cancer that was early-stage and untreated. TCRdb re-called the 5' RACE reads with MiXCR, one entry per CDR3 protein. The table includes about 5,700 distinct CDR3 sequences, more than 4% detected once. The sample was normal lung tissue next to the tumor, taken at surgery. This chain connects TRBV11-2 to TRBJ2-1; TRBD2 is a possible D gene (5 bases). The origin of this receptor is a female donor with early-stage non-small cell lung cancer. The CDR3 loop reads CASSSRGNRSYNEQFF. CDR3 DNA sequence: TGTGCCAGCAGCTCGAGAGGGAATAGGTCCTACAATGAGCAGTTCTTC.